A selection of T cell receptor beta chains follows, all from one sample in a study of tumor-infiltrating lymphocytes in primary liver carcinoma. One entry per CDR3 protein, called by TCRdb with MiXCR from the multiplex PCR reads. Of approximately 210,000 distinct CDR3 sequences in the sample, less than 65% were seen once. The sequenced sample was peripheral blood. These receptors came from a woman aged 55-69 years with primary liver carcinoma and hepatitis B virus infection. Each CDR3 is given with its conserved first and last residue. The D gene is left open where the match is weak. Where a row states a size, it is once, few, many or the class of an expanded clone; other rows omit it.

clone size | J gene | D gene | V gene | CDR3 DNA | CDR3 protein
- | TRBJ1-1 | - | TRBV5-1 | TGCGCCAGCAGCTTGGCCACCGGGGGAGCTTTCTTT | CASSLATGGAFF
many | TRBJ2-1 | TRBD2 | TRBV7-9 | TGTGCCAGCAGCTTAAGCGGGAGTGCGAATGAGCAGTTCTTC | CASSLSGSANEQFF
- | TRBJ2-1 | - | TRBV29-1 | TGCTGCGTTGAACGGGCTAATGGGAGCTCCTACAATGAGCAGTTCTTC | CCVERANGSSYNEQFF
- | TRBJ2-5 | - | TRBV29-1 | TGCAGCGTTGATGGCCCGGCAGGGTTCATTGAGACCCAGTACTTC | CSVDGPAGFIETQYF
- | TRBJ2-1 | - | TRBV14 | TGTGCTAGCAGCCAAGTGGGCGGGACTGGCCTTGGTGGGCAGTTCTTC | CASSQVGGTGLGGQFF
- | TRBJ1-5 | - | TRBV6-1 | TGTGCCAGCGGTGAGCTTTTACGGCCCCAGCATTTT | CASGELLRPQHF
- | TRBJ2-7 | TRBD2 | TRBV28 | TGTGCCAGCAGTTTTTCCGGGGGGGCGTACGAGCAGTACTTC | CASSFSGGAYEQYF
few | TRBJ1-5 | - | TRBV6-1 | TGTGCCAGCAGTGAAGAAGGGTATAGCAATCAGCCCCAGCATTTT | CASSEEGYSNQPQHF
- | TRBJ2-7 | - | TRBV7-9 | TGTGCCAGCAGCTTAGCGGGTCAACAGGGTAGCTACGAGCAGTACTTC | CASSLAGQQGSYEQYF
few | TRBJ2-2 | - | TRBV19 | TGTGCCAGTACCCCTCGGGGGAGCGGGGAGCTGTTTTTT | CASTPRGSGELFF
- | TRBJ2-2 | - | TRBV4-1 | TGCGCCAGCAGCCAAATTCGGGGTTTTCCCGGGGAGCTGTTTTTT | CASSQIRGFPGELFF
- | TRBJ2-7 | TRBD2 | TRBV11-2 | TGTGTTAGCAGCCCCTCGGGCGGGGGGGGCTACGAGCAGTACTTC | CVSSPSGGGGYEQYF
- | TRBJ2-6 | - | TRBV11-3 | TGTGCTAGCAGCTTACAAGGAGCGCTTCATGACTCTGGGGTCAACGTCCTGACTTTC | CASSLQGALHDSGVNVLTF
- | TRBJ2-6 | - | TRBV11-3 | TGTGCCAGGAGCCCTGGGGGATCTGGGGCCAACGCCCTGACTTTC | CARSPGGSGANALTF
- | TRBJ2-4 | TRBD2 | TRBV5-1 | TGCGCCAGCAGCTTGGATCCTAGCGGGAGTGGTGTTAGCATTCAGTACTTC | CASSLDPSGSGVSIQYF
once | TRBJ2-6 | TRBD1 | TRBV11-1 | TGTGCCAGCAGCGCCAGGACAGGGACTCCTGGGGCCAACGTCCTGAACTTC | CASSARTGTPGANVLNF
- | TRBJ2-3 | - | TRBV6-6 | TGTGCCAGCAGGAGGGCTGGGGCCATTACGCAGTATTTT | CASRRAGAITQYF
- | TRBJ1-1 | - | TRBV12-3/TRBV12-4 | TGTGCCAGCAGTTTAGATCCCCCGAGGACAGATGAGATGAACACTGAAGCTTTCTTT | CASSLDPPRTDEMNTEAFF
once | TRBJ2-7 | - | TRBV28 | TGTGCCATTTCTACAGGCTCCGCGGGACTCTACGAGCTGTACTTC | CAISTGSAGLYELYF
few | TRBJ2-5 | TRBD2 | TRBV10-3 | TGTGCCATCAGTGCGGGTCCGGGACTAGCGGGAGATGGGGAGACCCAGTACTTC | CAISAGPGLAGDGETQYF